The rows below give T cell receptor beta chains drawn from one sample of a study of T cell responses to AZD1222 COVID-19 vaccine. Using immunoSEQ multiplex PCR, the repertoire was profiled, and TCRdb retains in-frame clones only, with some absent. The table lists more than 75,000 clones, almost 90% of them singletons. The sample in question was peripheral blood, obtained 28 days after the second AZD1222 dose. The source is an adult who received the AZD1222 COVID-19 vaccine. Both conserved end residues are part of each CDR3. A D gene is named only where the DNA matches it firmly. Only some rows state a clone size, as once, few, many or a class for expanded clones.

d_call clone_size j_call v_call cdr3_aa cdr3_nt
- - TRBJ1-2 TRBV28 CASSFRVMIGGYTF TGTGCCAGCAGTTTCAGGGTTATGATTGGGGGCTACACCTTC
- - TRBJ1-1 TRBV15 CATSRRQLTEAFF TGTGCCACCAGCAGGAGGCAACTCACTGAAGCTTTCTTT
TRBD2 few TRBJ2-7 TRBV18 CASSPRTSGAYEQYF TGTGCCAGCTCACCACGGACTAGCGGGGCCTACGAGCAGTACTTC
- - TRBJ1-3 TRBV18 CASSPIFSRTKDGNTIYF TGTGCCAGCTCACCAATTTTTTCCAGAACGAAGGATGGAAACACCATATATTTT
- once TRBJ2-1 TRBV6-6 CASSYSRRPDEQFF TGTGCCAGCAGTTACTCCCGCCGGCCGGATGAGCAGTTCTTC
- - TRBJ1-4 TRBV7-2 CASSHSTDFNEKLFF TGTGCCAGCAGTCACTCGACCGACTTTAATGAAAAACTGTTTTTT
TRBD2 - TRBJ2-1 TRBV27 CASSSLGRGNEQFF TGTGCCAGCAGTTCCCTCGGGAGGGGTAATGAGCAGTTCTTC
- - TRBJ1-5 TRBV27 CASSLYGASHNQPQHF TGTGCCAGCAGTTTATACGGTGCTTCCCACAATCAGCCCCAGCATTTT
TRBD1 - TRBJ1-3 TRBV5-1 CASSLTLKTTGAAGNTIYF TGCGCCAGCAGCTTGACCCTAAAAACGACAGGGGCTGCAGGAAACACCATATATTTT
TRBD1 - TRBJ1-2 TRBV20-1 CSASTQGANQGYTF TGCAGTGCTAGTACCCAGGGGGCTAATCAGGGCTACACCTTC
- - TRBJ1-1 TRBV19 CASSIRLNTEAFF TGTGCCAGTAGTATACGACTGAACACTGAAGCTTTCTTT
- - TRBJ1-3 TRBV18 CASSSLGSNSGGNTIYF TGTGCCAGCTCATCACTGGGAAGCAACTCTGGTGGAAACACCATATATTTT
- - TRBJ1-1 TRBV6-2/TRBV6-3 CASSDILGAFF TGTGCCAGCAGCGATATATTGGGAGCTTTCTTT
- - TRBJ1-1 TRBV19 CASSPQVSAAFF TGTGCCAGTAGCCCCCAGGTGTCGGCTGCTTTCTTT
- - TRBJ1-2 TRBV29-1 CSVGRDTNYGYTF TGCAGCGTTGGTCGGGATACTAACTATGGCTACACCTTC
- - TRBJ2-3 TRBV4-1 CASSRDTLDTQYF TGCGCCAGCAGCCGGGACACCCTAGATACGCAGTATTTT
- few TRBJ2-2 TRBV6-2/TRBV6-3 CASSYYREAGELFF TGTGCCAGCAGTTACTACAGGGAGGCCGGGGAGCTGTTTTTT
- - TRBJ1-1 TRBV3-1/TRBV3-2 CASSQEGPGWTEAFF TGTGCCAGCAGCCAAGAAGGGCCAGGGTGGACTGAAGCTTTCTTT
- - TRBJ2-2 TRBV11-3 CASSSKRSGELFF TGTGCCAGCAGCTCAAAGAGGTCCGGGGAGCTGTTTTTT
- - TRBJ1-5 TRBV5-1 CASSFEGEPQHF TGCGCCAGCAGCTTCGAAGGGGAACCCCAGCATTTT
TRBD1 once TRBJ2-7 TRBV28 CASSLMPGQGPYEQYF TGTGCCAGCAGTTTAATGCCGGGACAGGGCCCCTACGAGCAGTACTTC
- - TRBJ2-7 TRBV10-1 CASSATFYEQYF TGCGCCAGCAGCGCGACTTTTTACGAGCAGTACTTC
- - TRBJ1-1 TRBV27 CASRLGLEAFF TGTGCCAGCAGACTCGGTCTTGAGGCTTTCTTT
TRBD2 - TRBJ2-3 TRBV4-2 CASSQVGGRARTDTQYF TGTGCCAGCAGCCAAGTAGGCGGGAGGGCCCGCACAGATACGCAGTATTTT
- once TRBJ1-5 TRBV18 CASSPQAGLEPQHF TGTGCCAGCTCACCACAAGCAGGGTTGGAGCCCCAGCATTTT
- - TRBJ1-4 TRBV15 CATSRDRSNEKLFF TGTGCCACCAGCAGAGACAGGAGTAATGAAAAACTGTTTTTT
- - TRBJ1-1 TRBV7-2 CASSLVGRANTEAFF TGTGCCAGCAGCTTAGTAGGCCGGGCGAACACTGAAGCTTTCTTT
- - TRBJ1-1 TRBV28 CASSLGGVGGEAFF TGTGCCAGCAGTCTCGGGGGGGTAGGGGGTGAAGCTTTCTTT
- - TRBJ2-2 TRBV28 CASSLLGLNTGELFF TGTGCCAGCAGTTTATTAGGTCTTAACACCGGGGAGCTGTTTTTT
- - TRBJ2-6 TRBV19 CARVGPMPSGANVLTF TGTGCCAGGGTGGGTCCAATGCCCTCTGGGGCCAACGTCCTGACTTTC
- - TRBJ2-2 TRBV30 CAWRNSWTGELFF TGTGCCTGGAGGAATAGCTGGACCGGGGAGCTGTTTTTT
- - TRBJ2-2 TRBV21-1 CASSKVVAGISNGELFF TGTGCCAGCAGCAAAGTCGTTGCAGGGATAAGTAACGGGGAGCTGTTTTTT
TRBD1 - TRBJ1-4 TRBV7-9 CASSLGDRGHNEKLFF TGTGCCAGCAGCTTAGGTGACAGGGGCCATAATGAAAAACTGTTTTTT
TRBD2 - TRBJ2-2 TRBV7-9 CASSTPRPASGTYRGELFF TGTGCCAGCAGCACCCCGAGGCCGGCTAGCGGGACCTATAGAGGGGAGCTGTTTTTT
- - TRBJ2-7 TRBV3-1/TRBV3-2 CASSQSQANSYEQYF TGTGCCAGCAGCCAAAGCCAGGCCAACTCCTACGAGCAGTACTTC
TRBD1 - TRBJ1-4 TRBV25-1 CASRDPGQGNEKLFF TGTGCCAGCCGCGATCCGGGACAGGGCAATGAAAAACTGTTTTTT
- - TRBJ2-7 TRBV27 CASSSKTSYEQYF TGTGCCAGCAGTTCGAAGACCTCCTACGAGCAGTACTTC
- - TRBJ2-5 TRBV14 CASSRWTAKSKETQYF TGTGCCAGCAGCCGGTGGACAGCCAAATCCAAAGAGACCCAGTACTTC
- - TRBJ1-1 TRBV6-5 CASSYSKGLNTEAFF TGTGCCAGCAGTTACTCGAAGGGCCTAAACACTGAAGCTTTCTTT
TRBD2 - TRBJ2-3 TRBV10-2 CASSEFGSGTDTQYF TGCGCCAGCAGTGAGTTCGGTAGCGGGACAGATACGCAGTATTTT
TRBD1 - TRBJ1-3 TRBV4-1 CASRFRQGGNTIYF TGCGCCAGCAGGTTTCGACAGGGTGGAAACACCATATATTTT
- few TRBJ2-2 TRBV4-2 CASSPGTVNTGELFF TGTGCCAGCAGCCCCGGGACGGTGAACACCGGGGAGCTGTTTTTT
TRBD1 - TRBJ2-1 TRBV27 CASSPWTGSNEQFF TGTGCCAGCAGTCCATGGACAGGGAGCAATGAGCAGTTCTTC
- - TRBJ1-5 TRBV6-1 CASSELGGGSNQPQHF TGTGCCAGCAGTGAATTGGGGGGGGGTAGCAATCAGCCCCAGCATTTT
TRBD2 few TRBJ2-3 TRBV4-3 CASSQVISGSLTDTQYF TGCGCCAGCAGCCAAGTGATTAGCGGGAGCCTCACAGATACGCAGTATTTT
- - TRBJ2-7 TRBV11-2 CASSLGRAGGEQYF TGTGCCAGCAGCCTGGGGCGTGCAGGCGGGGAGCAGTACTTC
- once TRBJ1-1 TRBV5-1 CASSPTGSTEAFF TGCGCCAGCAGCCCGACGGGCAGCACTGAAGCTTTCTTT
- - TRBJ2-3 TRBV10-1 CASKGRTHGPPKNTDTQYF TGCGCCAGCAAGGGTCGGACCCATGGACCACCGAAAAACACAGATACGCAGTATTTT
- - TRBJ2-7 TRBV4-3 CASSQEGLGLGDPYEQYF TGCGCCAGCAGCCAAGAGGGGTTAGGTTTGGGGGATCCCTACGAGCAGTACTTC
TRBD2 - TRBJ2-1 TRBV7-8 CASSSLLAGSYNEQFF TGTGCCAGCAGCTCCTTACTAGCGGGCTCCTACAATGAGCAGTTCTTC
TRBD1 - TRBJ1-2 TRBV27 CASSARTGDGYTF TGTGCCAGCAGTGCTCGGACAGGGGATGGCTACACCTTC
TRBD1 - TRBJ1-1 TRBV7-8 CASSLESGGLSEAFF TGTGCCAGCAGCTTAGAGTCAGGGGGCTTGTCTGAAGCTTTCTTT
- - TRBJ2-4 TRBV25-1 CASSGTLAAKNIQYF TGTGCCAGCAGTGGAACGCTAGCAGCCAAAAACATTCAGTACTTC
- - TRBJ2-1 TRBV4-2 CASSQGITGYNEQFF TGTGCCAGCAGCCAAGGAATTACGGGATACAATGAGCAGTTCTTC